The 2 T cell receptor beta chains presented below share a single source sample, sequenced in a study of OX40 agonist ivuxolimab in advanced cancers. Here immunoSEQ multiplex PCR was the method, and the copy in TCRdb shows in-frame clones only, minus some. Found here are roughly 100,000 clones, approximately 83% of them singletons; the top ten hold roughly 1.5%. Sequenced here: CD4+ or CD8+ T cells sorted from blood, sampled in a trial of the OX40 agonist ivuxolimab. The receptors were gathered from an adult with an advanced solid tumor such as melanoma, head and neck, liver or kidney cancer.

This rearrangement joins TRBV7-8 to TRBJ1-2; 10 nucleotides line up with TRBD1. Germline V lookup: CDR1 SGHVS, CDR2 FQNEAQ. After removal of 5 bases from V and 14 bases from J, the junction contained 11 bases not matched to a gene. CDR3 size: 13 residues. The CDR3 DNA follows: TGTGCCAGCAGCCACATTAGGACAGGGGGGTTTACCTTC. Residues: CASSHIRTGGFTF. Filled out from reference TRBV7-8 and TRBJ1-2, the complete variable domain reads GAGVSQSPRYKVAKRGQDVALRCDPISGHVSLFWYQQALGQGPEFLTYFQNEAQLDKSGLPSDRFFAERPEGSVSTLKIQRTQQEDSAVYLCASSHIRTGGFTFGSGTRLTVV.

The CDR3 coding sequence is TGTGCCAGCAGCCCCTTGGGTGGTAGCGGGAGTTTATATGAGCAGTTCTTC. Its translation: CASSPLGGSGSLYEQFF. The rearrangement uses TRBV7-9 and TRBJ2-1; 9 bases match TRBD2. In germline, CDR1 is SEHNR, CDR2 FQNEAQ (reference sequence). Unmatched junction bases numbered 16, after V lost 5 bases and J lost 8 bases. The CDR3 extends over 17 amino acids.